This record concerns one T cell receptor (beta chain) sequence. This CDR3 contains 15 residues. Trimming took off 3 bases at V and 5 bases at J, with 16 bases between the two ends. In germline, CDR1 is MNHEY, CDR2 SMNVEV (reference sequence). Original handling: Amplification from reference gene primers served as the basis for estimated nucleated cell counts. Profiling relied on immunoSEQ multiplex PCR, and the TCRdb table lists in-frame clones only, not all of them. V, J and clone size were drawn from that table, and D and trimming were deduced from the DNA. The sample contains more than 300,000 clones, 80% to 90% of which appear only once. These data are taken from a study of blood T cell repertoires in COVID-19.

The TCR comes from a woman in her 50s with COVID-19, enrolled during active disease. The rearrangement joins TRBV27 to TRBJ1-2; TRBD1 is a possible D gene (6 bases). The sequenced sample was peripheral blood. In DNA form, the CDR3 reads TGTGCCAGCAGTTTGGGTTCCGGGACAAAGTATGGCTACACCTTC. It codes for CASSLGSGTKYGYTF.